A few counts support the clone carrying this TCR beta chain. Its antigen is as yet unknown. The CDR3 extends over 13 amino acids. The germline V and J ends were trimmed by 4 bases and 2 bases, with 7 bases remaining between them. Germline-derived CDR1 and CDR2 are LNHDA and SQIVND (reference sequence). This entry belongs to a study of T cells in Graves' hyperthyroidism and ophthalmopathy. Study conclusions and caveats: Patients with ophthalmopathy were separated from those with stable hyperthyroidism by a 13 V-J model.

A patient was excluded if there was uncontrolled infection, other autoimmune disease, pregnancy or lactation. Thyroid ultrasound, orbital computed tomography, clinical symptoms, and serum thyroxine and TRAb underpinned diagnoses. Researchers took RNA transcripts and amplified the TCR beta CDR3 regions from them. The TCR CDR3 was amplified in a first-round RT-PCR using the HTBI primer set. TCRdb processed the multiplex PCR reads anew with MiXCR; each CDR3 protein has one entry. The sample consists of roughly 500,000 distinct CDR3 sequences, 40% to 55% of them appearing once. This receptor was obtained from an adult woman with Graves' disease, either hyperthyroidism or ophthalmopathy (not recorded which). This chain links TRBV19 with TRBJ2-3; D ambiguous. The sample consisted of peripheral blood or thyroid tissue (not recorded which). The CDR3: CASSRLITDTQYF. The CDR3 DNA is TGTGCCAGTAGTAGGCTGATCACAGATACGCAGTATTTT.